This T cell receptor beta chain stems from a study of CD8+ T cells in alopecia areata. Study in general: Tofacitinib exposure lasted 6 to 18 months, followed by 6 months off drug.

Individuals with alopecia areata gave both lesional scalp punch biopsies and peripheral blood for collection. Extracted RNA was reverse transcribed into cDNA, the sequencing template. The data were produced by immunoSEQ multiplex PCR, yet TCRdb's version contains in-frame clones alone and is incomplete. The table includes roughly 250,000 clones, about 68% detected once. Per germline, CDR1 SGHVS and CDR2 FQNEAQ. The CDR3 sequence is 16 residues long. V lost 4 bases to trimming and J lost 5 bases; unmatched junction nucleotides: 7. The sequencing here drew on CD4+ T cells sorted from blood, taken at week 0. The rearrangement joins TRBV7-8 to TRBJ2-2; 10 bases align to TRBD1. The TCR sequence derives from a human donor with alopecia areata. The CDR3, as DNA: TGTGCCAGCAGCTACTCCGGGACAGGGGTTACCGGGGAGCTGTTTTTT. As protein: CASSYSGTGVTGELFF.